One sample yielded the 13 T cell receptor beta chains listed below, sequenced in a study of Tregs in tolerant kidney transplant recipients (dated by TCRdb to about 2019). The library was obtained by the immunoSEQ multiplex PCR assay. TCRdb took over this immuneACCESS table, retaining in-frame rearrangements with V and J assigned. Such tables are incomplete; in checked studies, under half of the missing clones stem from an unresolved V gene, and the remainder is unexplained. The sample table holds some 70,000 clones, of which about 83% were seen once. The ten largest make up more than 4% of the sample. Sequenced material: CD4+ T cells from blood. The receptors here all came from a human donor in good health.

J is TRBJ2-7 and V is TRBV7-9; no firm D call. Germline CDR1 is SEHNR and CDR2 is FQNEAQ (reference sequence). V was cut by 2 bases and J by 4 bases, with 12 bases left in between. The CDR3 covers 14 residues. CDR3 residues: CASSLSLPQYEQYF. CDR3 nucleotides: TGTGCCAGCAGCTTATCCTTACCGCAGTACGAGCAGTACTTC. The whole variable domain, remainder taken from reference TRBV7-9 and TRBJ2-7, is DTGVSQNPRHKITKRGQNVTFRCDPISEHNRLYWYRQTLGQGPEFLTYFQNEAQLEKSRLLSDRFSAERPKGSFSTLEIQRTEQGDSAMYLCASSLSLPQYEQYFGPGTRLTVT.

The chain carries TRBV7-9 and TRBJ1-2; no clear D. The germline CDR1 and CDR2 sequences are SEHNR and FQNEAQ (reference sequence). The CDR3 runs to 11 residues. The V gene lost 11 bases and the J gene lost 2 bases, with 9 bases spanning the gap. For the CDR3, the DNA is TGTGCCGTAATGCTGAACTATGGCTACACCTTC. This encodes CAVMLNYGYTF. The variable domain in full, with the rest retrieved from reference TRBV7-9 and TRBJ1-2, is DTGVSQNPRHKITKRGQNVTFRCDPISEHNRLYWYRQTLGQGPEFLTYFQNEAQLEKSRLLSDRFSAERPKGSFSTLEIQRTEQGDSAMYLCAVMLNYGYTFGSGTRLTVV.

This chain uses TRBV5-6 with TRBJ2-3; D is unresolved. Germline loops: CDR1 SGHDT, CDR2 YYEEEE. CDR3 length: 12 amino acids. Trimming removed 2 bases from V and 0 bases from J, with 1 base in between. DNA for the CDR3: TGTGCCAGCAGCTTAAGCACAGATACGCAGTATTTT. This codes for CASSLSTDTQYF.

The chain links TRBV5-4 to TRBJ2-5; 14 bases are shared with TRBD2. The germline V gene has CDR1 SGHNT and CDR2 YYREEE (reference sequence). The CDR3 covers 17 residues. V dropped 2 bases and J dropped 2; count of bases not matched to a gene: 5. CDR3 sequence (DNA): TGTGCCAGCAGCTTACCCGGACTAGCGGGGGGTCAAGAGACCCAGTACTTC. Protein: CASSLPGLAGGQETQYF.

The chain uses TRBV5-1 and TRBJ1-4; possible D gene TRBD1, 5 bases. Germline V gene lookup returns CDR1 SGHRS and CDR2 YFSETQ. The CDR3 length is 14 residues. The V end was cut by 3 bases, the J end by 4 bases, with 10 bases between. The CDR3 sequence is CASSSGRNNEKLFF. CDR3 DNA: TGCGCCAGCAGCTCAGGGCGAAATAATGAAAAACTGTTTTTT. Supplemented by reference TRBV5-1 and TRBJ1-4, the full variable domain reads KAGVTQTPRYLIKTRGQQVTLSCSPISGHRSVSWYQQTPGQGLQFLFEYFSETQRNKGNFPGRFSGRQFSNSRSEMNVSTLELGDSALYLCASSSGRNNEKLFFGSGTQLSVL.

CDR3 in amino acids: CASSPAGLGDTQYF. The CDR3 nucleotides are TGTGCCAGCAGCCCAGCGGGGCTAGGGGATACGCAGTATTTT. The chain carries TRBV7-6 and TRBJ2-3, with TRBD2 identical over 7 bases. The CDR3 covers 14 residues. V lost 5 bases to trimming and J lost 6 bases; unmatched junction nucleotides: 8. Per germline, CDR1 SGHVS and CDR2 FNYEAQ.

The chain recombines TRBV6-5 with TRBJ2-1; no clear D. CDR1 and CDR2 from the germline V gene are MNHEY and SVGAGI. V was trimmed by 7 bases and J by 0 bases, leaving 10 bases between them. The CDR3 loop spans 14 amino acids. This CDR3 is CASTRGYSYNEQFF. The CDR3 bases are TGTGCCAGCACCCGCGGCTACTCCTACAATGAGCAGTTCTTC.

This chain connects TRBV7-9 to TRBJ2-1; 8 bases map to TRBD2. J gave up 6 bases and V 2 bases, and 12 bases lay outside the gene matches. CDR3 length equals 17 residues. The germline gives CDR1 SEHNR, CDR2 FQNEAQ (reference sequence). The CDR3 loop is CASSLSGYRGGPNEQFF. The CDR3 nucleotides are TGTGCCAGCAGCTTATCAGGGTATCGCGGGGGGCCCAATGAGCAGTTCTTC.

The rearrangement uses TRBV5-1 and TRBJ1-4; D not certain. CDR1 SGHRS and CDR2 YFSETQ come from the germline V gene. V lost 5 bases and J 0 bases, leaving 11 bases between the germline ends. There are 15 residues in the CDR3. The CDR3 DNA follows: TGCGCCAGCAGGGCTACAGTTTCAACTAATGAAAAACTGTTTTTT. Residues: CASRATVSTNEKLFF.

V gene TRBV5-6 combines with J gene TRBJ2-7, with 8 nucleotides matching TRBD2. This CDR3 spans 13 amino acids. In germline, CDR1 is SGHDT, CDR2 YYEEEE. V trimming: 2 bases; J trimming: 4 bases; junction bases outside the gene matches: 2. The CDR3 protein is CASSFRGGYEQYF. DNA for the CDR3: TGTGCCAGCAGCTTCCGGGGGGGATACGAGCAGTACTTC.

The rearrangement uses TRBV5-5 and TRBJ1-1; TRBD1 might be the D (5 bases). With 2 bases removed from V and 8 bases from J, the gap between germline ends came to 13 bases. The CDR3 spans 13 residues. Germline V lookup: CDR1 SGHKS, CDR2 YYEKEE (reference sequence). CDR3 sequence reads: CASSFRDGWEAFF. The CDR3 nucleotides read TGTGCCAGCAGCTTCCGGGACGGCTGGGAAGCTTTCTTT.

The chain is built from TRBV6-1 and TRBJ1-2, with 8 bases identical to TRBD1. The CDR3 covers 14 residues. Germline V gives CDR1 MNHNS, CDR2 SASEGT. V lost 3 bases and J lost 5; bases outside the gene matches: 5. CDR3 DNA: TGTGCCAGCAGTGAGATCCAGGGGGCTTATGGCTACACCTTC. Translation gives CASSEIQGAYGYTF.

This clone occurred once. The CDR3: CASSEETYTDTQYF. CDR3 DNA sequence: TGTGCCAGCAGTGAAGAGACCTACACAGATACGCAGTATTTT. The V call is TRBV6-1, the J call TRBJ2-3; D gene unclear. This CDR3 contains 14 residues. V lost 1 base to trimming and J lost 2 bases, with 7 bases between them. Germline lookup yields CDR1 MNHNS and CDR2 SASEGT.